This T cell receptor beta chain was identified in a study of blood T cell repertoires in COVID-19. Study summary: The study drew acute and convalescent COVID-19 samples from the United States, Italy and Spain.

Looked up from germline, CDR1 is KGHSH and CDR2 is LQKENI. V was pared by 6 bases and J by 4 bases, with 6 bases of the junction left unmatched. This CDR3 has 14 amino acids. Source study methods: Reference gene primer amplification yielded estimated nucleated cell counts. Sequencing used immunoSEQ multiplex PCR; TCRdb keeps in-frame clones, though not all of them. V, J and clone size derive from that table, while D and trimming were established from the DNA sequence. The sample consists of some 160,000 clones, roughly four fifths of them appearing once. The sequenced material came from peripheral blood. V gene TRBV18 combines with J gene TRBJ1-2; 9 nucleotides match TRBD1. This sequence originates from a woman of 80 years or more with COVID-19, enrolled during active disease. The CDR3 nucleotides read TGTGCCAGCTCCTATGACAGGGGGACCTATGGCTACACCTTC. Protein product: CASSYDRGTYGYTF.